This T cell receptor (beta chain) came from a study of T-cell reconstitution after alpha-beta-depleted transplantation in children. Unique molecular identifiers were built into the TCRbeta library. TCRdb reanalysed the PCR reads using MiXCR and keeps one entry per CDR3 protein. There are a few hundred thousand distinct CDR3 sequences in the sample; 10% to 15% occur only once, and about 4.5% lies in the top ten. Sequencing was performed on PBMCs, taken from the stem cell graft. The TCR originated in a human donor who donated a stem cell graft to a child with Fanconi anemia.

This chain's CDR3 is CATSRGTGGFGEQYF. The CDR3 DNA is TGTGCCACCAGCAGAGGGACAGGGGGCTTTGGCGAGCAGTACTTC. The chain employs TRBV15 and TRBJ2-7, with 11 bases identical to TRBD1. The CDR3 totals 15 residues. V gave up 1 base and J gave up 6 bases; unmatched junction bases: 5. Germline assignment: CDR1 LNHNV and CDR2 YYDKDF (reference sequence).